This T cell receptor beta chain is from a study of identical twins. Study-level points and caveats: Excess sharing between twins was weaker in beta out-of-frame sequences. Abundant beta clonotypes from cord blood bore fewer insertions; memory repertoires lacked this pattern. In monozygotic twins, models underestimated the sharing of out-of-frame TCR alpha.

Looked up from germline, CDR1 is SNHLY and CDR2 is FYNNEI. The CDR3 is 14 residues long. The V and J ends lost 6 bases and 0 bases respectively, with 9 bases between them. About this clonotype itself: As yet, its antigen is unknown.

Template switching, a step in the protocol, added a universal primer site, and cDNA carried unique molecular identifiers. A single record per CDR3 protein comes from TCRdb applying MiXCR to the 5' RACE reads. The data contain about 810,000 distinct CDR3 sequences, approximately 13% of them seen just once; the ten biggest clones take up around 1.5%. These data were likewise used in another study, on yellow fever vaccine responses in identical twins.

What was sequenced was PBMCs. The clonotype originates from a woman younger than 30 in good health. The chain couples TRBV2 to TRBJ2-4; a possible D gene is TRBD2 (6 bases). DNA for the CDR3: TGTGCCAGCAGGGGACTTGTAGCCAAAAACATTCAGTACTTC. Translating it yields CASRGLVAKNIQYF.